The 31 T cell receptor beta chains below were found in one sample sequenced in a study of T cell clonality in common variable immunodeficiency. Produced via immunoSEQ multiplex PCR; TCRdb's table is partial and in-frame only. The table records fewer than 75,000 clones without singletons, the ten largest covering about 1.5%. Sequencing was done on a sample of peripheral blood mononuclear cells. The receptor set was obtained from a person aged 18 to 70 in good health.

There are many counts of this clone. The CDR3 extends 3 residues past the end of the read, so its final part is completed from the germline J gene. The rearrangement joins TRBV20-1 to TRBJ2-5; 11 bases are shared with TRBD2. Germline CDR1 and CDR2: DFQATT and SNEGSKA (reference sequence). This CDR3 contains 16 residues. J lost 5 bases, V lost 0 bases, and 8 bases had no gene match. CDR3 protein: CSARDQTSGDWETQYF. The part of the CDR3 DNA that was read is TGCAGTGCTAGAGATCAGACTAGCGGGGACTGGGAGACC.

This clone was detected many times. Sequencing ends 3 residues short of the CDR3 end; the germline J gene provides the rest. This rearrangement joins TRBV13 to TRBJ2-1; possible D gene TRBD2, 7 bases. Germline lookup yields CDR1 PRHDT and CDR2 FYEKMQ (reference sequence). This CDR3 contains 13 residues. The V and J ends lost 2 bases and 6 bases respectively, with 8 bases between them. This CDR3 is CASSLRGANEQFF. The DNA read from the CDR3 is TGTGCCAGCAGCTTACGGGGGGCCAATGAG. The full variable domain, with the rest looked up from reference TRBV13 and TRBJ2-1, is AAGVIQSPRHLIKEKRETATLKCYPIPRHDTVYWYQQGPGQDPQFLISFYEKMQSDKGSIPDRFSAQQFSDYHSELNMSSLELGDSALYFCASSLRGANEQFFGPGTRLTVL.

Ten or more counts support this clone. The sequenced part of the CDR3 DNA is TGTGCCAGTACAGGGGACGGCGGGGAG. This gives the protein CASTGDGGE. The whole CDR3 region reads CASTGDGGELFF. The chain recombines TRBV19 with TRBJ2-2; TRBD1 is a possible D gene (6 bases). From the germline J gene comes the end of the CDR3, since the read stops 3 residues before it. Trimming took off 7 bases at V and 7 bases at J, with 10 bases between the two ends. CDR1 is LNHDA and CDR2 is SQIVND in the germline V gene (reference sequence). This CDR3 is built from 12 residues.

In this sample, this clone turned up many times. The CDR3 end falls 3 residues outside the read, so it is completed with the germline J gene. The rearrangement links TRBV6-1 to TRBJ1-2; D gene unclear. The CDR3 length is 11 residues. Germline V gives CDR1 MNHNS, CDR2 SASEGT. CDR3 bases read: TGTGCCAGCAGTGTACCTTACAGC. It specifies CASSVPYS. The whole CDR3 region reads CASSVPYSYTF.

This clone was picked up many times. Read data end 3 residues before the CDR3 end; the end is taken from the germline J gene. This chain connects TRBV5-1 to TRBJ2-2; 8 bases align to TRBD2. CDR1 and CDR2 (germline): SGHRS, YFSETQ. The CDR3 spans 17 residues. After removal of 1 base from V and 4 bases from J, the junction contained 9 bases not matched to a gene. Incomplete CDR3 DNA: TGCGCCAGCAGCTTGACCCCTTATAGCGGGGTCACCGGGGAG. As protein: CASSLTPYSGVTGE. The whole CDR3 is CASSLTPYSGVTGELFF.

Points on this clone: The missing CDR3 end, 3 residues past where the read stops, is filled in from the germline J gene. J is TRBJ2-5 and V is TRBV7-9, with D tentatively TRBD1 (6 bases). There are 14 residues in the CDR3. Trimming left V 2 bases short and J 7 bases short, with 14 bases between. CDR1 is SEHNR and CDR2 is FQNEAQ in the germline V gene (reference sequence). This CDR3 is CASSLRQEGRTQYF. CDR3 bases read: TGTGCCAGCAGCTTACGACAGGAAGGTCGGACC.

This clone was seen many times. The CDR3 goes on 3 residues after the read ends, and that part is filled in from the germline J gene. V gene TRBV7-8 combines with J gene TRBJ2-7, with TRBD1 matching 8 bases. Trimming removed 4 bases from V and 6 bases from J; junction bases left unmatched: 5. This CDR3 has 13 amino acids. CDR1 and CDR2 (germline): SGHVS, FQNEAQ. CDR3 in amino acids: CASSSGQGGEQYF. Incomplete CDR3 DNA: TGTGCCAGCAGCTCCGGACAGGGTGGCGAG.

This clone came up many times. The CDR3 extends 3 residues past the end of the read, so its final part is completed from the germline J gene. V is TRBV6-1 and J is TRBJ1-5; D perhaps matches TRBD1 (6 bases). Trimming cost V 2 bases and J 7 bases, with 12 bases left between them. This CDR3 comprises 14 residues. CDR1 MNHNS and CDR2 SASEGT come from the germline V gene. The CDR3 loop is CASSESRGGQPQHF. The part of the CDR3 DNA that was read is TGTGCCAGCAGTGAAAGCAGGGGAGGCCAGCCC.

This clone was detected ten times or more. The sequence runs out 3 residues before the end of the CDR3; the remainder is reconstructed from the germline J gene. The V call is TRBV5-1, the J call TRBJ1-1, with a weak D call TRBD1 (5 bases). Germline CDR1 SGHRS, CDR2 YFSETQ. Trimming took 1 base from V and 1 from J, leaving 11 bases between them. CDR3 length: 15 residues. The part of the CDR3 DNA that was read is TGCGCCAGCAGCTTGCACGGGGGGACGAACACTGAA. Protein: CASSLHGGTNTE. The entire CDR3 sequence reads CASSLHGGTNTEAFF.

This clone has a count of ten or more. Sequencing ends 3 residues short of the CDR3 end; the germline J gene provides the rest. Different DNA sequences within this sample yield the same CDR3. This chain links TRBV2 with TRBJ2-3; 10 bases match TRBD1. This CDR3 comprises 15 residues. The germline gives CDR1 SNHLY, CDR2 FYNNEI. V lost 6 bases to trimming and J lost 6 bases; unmatched junction nucleotides: 9. The part of the CDR3 DNA that was read is TGTGCCAGCAGGGCTAGGACAGGGGGAAGGGATACG. Residues: CASRARTGGRDT. The complete CDR3 sequence is CASRARTGGRDTQYF.

This clone has at least ten counts. The CDR3 end is not reached by the read, which stops 3 residues before it; the germline J gene fills it in. This chain uses TRBV29-1 with TRBJ2-3; 12 positions agree with TRBD2. Germline loops: CDR1 SQVTM, CDR2 ANQGSEA. The CDR3 has 15 amino acids. CDR3 residues: CARGGLAGSLDTQYF. The CDR3 bases that were read are TGCGCCCGTGGGGGACTAGCGGGTTCTTTAGATACG.

This clone has at least ten counts. Read coverage stops 3 residues before the CDR3 terminus; the germline J gene supplies the remainder. This chain links TRBV20-1 with TRBJ1-2, with D perhaps matching TRBD1 (6 bases). The CDR3 consists of 14 residues. Germline V CDR1 and CDR2: DFQATT, SNEGSKA (reference sequence). Trimming removed 3 bases from V and 0 bases from J, with 11 bases in between. CDR3 DNA (partial): TGCAGTGCTAGTTTCAGGGGATCTAACTATGGC. Translated, it gives CSASFRGSNYG. From start to end, the CDR3 is CSASFRGSNYGYTF.

This clone was seen at least ten times. From the germline J gene comes the end of the CDR3, since the read stops 3 residues before it. V usage is TRBV6-1 and J usage is TRBJ1-4; TRBD1 is a possible D gene (6 bases). Germline loops: CDR1 MNHNS, CDR2 SASEGT. The CDR3 extends over 14 amino acids. Deletions cut 2 bases from V and 5 bases from J, with 9 bases between. The CDR3 spells CASSERTGNEKLFF. The covered CDR3 bases are TGTGCCAGCAGTGAAAGAACAGGGAATGAAAAA.

This clone was detected many times. The read stops 3 residues short of the end of the CDR3; the missing end is completed from the germline J gene. The chain carries TRBV7-2 and TRBJ1-1; 9 positions agree with TRBD1. The V gene end was trimmed by 5 bases and the J gene end by 6 bases; junction bases not matched to a gene: 10. The CDR3 is 15 amino acids. From germline, CDR1 is SGHTA and CDR2 FQGNSA. Here the CDR3 reads CASSEGQGTFSEAFF. The covered CDR3 bases are TGTGCCAGCAGCGAAGGACAGGGGACTTTCTCTGAA. The variable domain in full, with the rest retrieved from reference TRBV7-2 and TRBJ1-1, is GAGVSQSPSNKVTEKGKDVELRCDPISGHTALYWYRQSLGQGLEFLIYFQGNSAPDKSGLPSDRFSAERTGGSVSTLTIQRTQQEDSAVYLCASSEGQGTFSEAFFGQGTRLTVV.

This clone showed up many times. The CDR3 end falls 3 residues outside the read, so it is completed with the germline J gene. The V and J genes are TRBV20-1 and TRBJ2-7; TRBD1 is a possible D gene (6 bases). V gave up 6 bases and J gave up 1 base, with 10 bases separating them. Germline V gene sequence: CDR1 DFQATT, CDR2 SNEGSKA (reference sequence). CDR3 size: 12 residues. Incomplete CDR3 DNA: TGCAGTGCAATACAGGGATCCTACGAG. Protein sequence: CSAIQGSYE. The whole CDR3 protein is CSAIQGSYEQYF.

Many counts were recorded for this clone. The CDR3 protein is CASSHGTAQETQYF. The DNA read from the CDR3 is TGCGCCAGCAGCCACGGGACAGCCCAAGAGACC. The chain carries TRBV4-1 and TRBJ2-5, with 7 bases lining up with TRBD1. Sequencing ends 3 residues short of the CDR3 end; the germline J gene provides the rest. J gave up 1 base and V 3 bases, and 2 bases lay outside the gene matches. Germline V CDR1 and CDR2: MGHRA, YSYEKL. This CDR3 contains 14 residues.

This clone has at least ten counts. Read sequence stops 3 residues before the CDR3 end, and the germline J gene provides the missing end. This sequence joins TRBV20-1 and TRBJ1-5, with D unclear. Deletions cut 1 base from V and 0 bases from J, with 10 bases between. CDR3 length equals 15 residues. Germline values: CDR1 DFQATT, CDR2 SNEGSKA (reference sequence). The covered CDR3 bases are TGCAGTGCTAGAGCGGCAGGATATAGCAATCAGCCC. It encodes CSARAAGYSNQP. The complete CDR3 sequence is CSARAAGYSNQPQHF.

This clone was counted ten times or more. Read data end 3 residues before the CDR3 end; the end is taken from the germline J gene. The V gene is TRBV7-2, the J gene TRBJ2-1, with unresolved D. The V gene lost 5 bases and the J gene lost 7 bases, with 6 bases spanning the gap. The CDR3 sequence is 11 residues long. Germline values: CDR1 SGHTA, CDR2 FQGNSA. The sequenced CDR3 bases are TGTGCCAGCAGCCCCCGGAATGAG. This gives the protein CASSPRNE. The whole CDR3 is CASSPRNEQFF.

In this sample, this clone turned up many times. The CDR3 is CASSTQGMNTEAFF. CDR3 DNA (partial): TGTGCCAGTAGTACGCAGGGCATGAACACTGAA. This chain uses TRBV19 with TRBJ1-1, with D possibly being TRBD1 (5 bases). The CDR3 extends 3 residues past the end of the read, so its final part is completed from the germline J gene. V lost 4 bases and J lost 0, with 9 bases in between. Germline V lookup: CDR1 LNHDA, CDR2 SQIVND (reference sequence). The CDR3 is 14 amino acids.

This clone was observed at least ten times. The read ends 3 residues early relative to the CDR3; the germline J gene fills the gap. The V call is TRBV7-6, the J call TRBJ1-1; no clear D. The CDR3 sequence is 11 residues long. Trimming stripped 5 bases from V and 4 bases from J, with 5 bases between. Germline V CDR1 and CDR2: SGHVS, FNYEAQ. CDR3 DNA, as far as it was read: TGTGCCAGCAGCGGCGGCACTGAA. Translating it yields CASSGGTE. From start to end, the CDR3 is CASSGGTEAFF.

This clone appeared many times. Sequencing ends 3 residues short of the CDR3 end; the germline J gene provides the rest. This CDR3 is also generated by other DNA sequences in the sample. V is TRBV10-3 and J is TRBJ1-1, with D maybe TRBD1 (5 bases). Trimming left V 3 bases short and J 1 base short, with 6 bases between. The germline V gene has CDR1 ENHRY and CDR2 SYGVKD. This CDR3 comprises 13 residues. The CDR3 sequence is CAISERGNTEAFF. The DNA read from the CDR3 is TGTGCCATCAGTGAAAGGGGGAACACTGAA.

On this clone itself: The sequenced fragment ends 3 residues before the CDR3 boundary, so the rest is inferred from the germline J gene. The rearrangement uses TRBV19 and TRBJ1-1; D is unclear. The CDR3 consists of 15 residues. Germline CDR1 is LNHDA and CDR2 is SQIVND (reference sequence). Here the CDR3 reads CASSRTAGDFDEAFF. Incomplete CDR3 DNA: TGTGCCAGTAGTAGAACAGCGGGAGACTTCGACGAG. Supplemented by reference TRBV19 and TRBJ1-1, the full variable domain reads DGGITQSPKYLFRKEGQNVTLSCEQNLNHDAMYWYRQDPGQGLRLIYYSQIVNDFQKGDIAEGYSVSREKKESFPLTVTSAQKNPTAFYLCASSRTAGDFDEAFFGQGTRLTVV.

This clone was seen repeatedly, ten times or more. The CDR3 goes on 3 residues after the read ends, and that part is filled in from the germline J gene. The chain links TRBV7-6 to TRBJ2-7; no firm D call. Germline CDR1 is SGHVS and CDR2 is FNYEAQ. The CDR3 extends over 14 amino acids. V gave up 4 bases and J gave up 0 bases, with 10 bases separating them. The CDR3 spells CASSSRSSSYEQYF. CDR3 DNA, as far as it was read: TGTGCCAGCAGCTCGCGGTCAAGCTCCTACGAG.

This clone was found many times. The CDR3 end falls 3 residues outside the read, so it is completed with the germline J gene. The chain employs TRBV12-3 or TRBV12-4 and TRBJ2-1; no firm D call. This CDR3 contains 14 residues. V lost 6 bases, J lost 2 bases, and 11 bases lay in between. The part of the CDR3 DNA that was read is TGTGCCAGCAGCCTGAATACGGCCTACAATGAG. Protein: CASSLNTAYNE. Given in full, the CDR3 is CASSLNTAYNEQFF.

At least ten counts were recorded for this clone. The CDR3 is cut off 3 residues early in the read; its end comes from the germline J gene. The V call is TRBV29-1, the J call TRBJ2-3; 11 bases agree with TRBD1. The germline gives CDR1 SQVTM, CDR2 ANQGSEA. The CDR3 covers 16 residues. The junction had 10 bases not matched to a gene; V was cut back by 8 bases and J by 0 bases. This CDR3 reads CSIKGTGGSSTDTQYF. The CDR3 DNA, read in part, is TGCAGCATTAAAGGGACAGGGGGTTCTAGCACAGATACG.

This clone was counted at least ten times. The read ends 3 residues early relative to the CDR3; the germline J gene fills the gap. The rearrangement uses TRBV19 and TRBJ1-2; D possibly corresponds to TRBD1 (5 bases). This CDR3 has 16 amino acids. Germline V lookup: CDR1 LNHDA, CDR2 SQIVND (reference sequence). Trimming pared 1 base from V and 1 base from J, leaving 13 bases between. The CDR3 spells CASSIAPTVSNYGYTF. Incomplete CDR3 DNA: TGTGCCAGTAGTATAGCTCCGACAGTGAGTAACTATGGC.

This clone was detected ten times or more. The CDR3 goes on 3 residues after the read ends, and that part is filled in from the germline J gene. The rearrangement uses TRBV20-1 and TRBJ2-3, with TRBD1 as a possible D gene (5 bases). Trimming removed 5 bases from V and 0 bases from J, with 15 bases in between. This CDR3 is built from 15 residues. Germline V gene sequence: CDR1 DFQATT, CDR2 SNEGSKA (reference sequence). The chain's CDR3 is CSADRRAQSTDTQYF. Incomplete CDR3 DNA: TGCAGTGCTGACCGCAGGGCCCAGAGCACAGATACG.

Of note for this clone: The CDR3 extends 3 residues past the end of the read, so its final part is completed from the germline J gene. This rearrangement joins TRBV5-1 to TRBJ2-1, with 7 positions matching TRBD1. Per the germline V gene, CDR1 is SGHRS and CDR2 is YFSETQ. J was trimmed by 9 bases and V by 4 bases; bases with no gene match: 7. The CDR3 is 13 amino acids. CDR3 region: CASSLGQLLEQFF. The sequenced part of the CDR3 DNA is TGCGCCAGCAGCCTGGGACAGCTCCTTGAG.

This clone was detected ten times or more. The read ends 3 residues early relative to the CDR3; the germline J gene fills the gap. The chain uses TRBV12-3 or TRBV12-4 and TRBJ1-2, with 11 bases fitting TRBD1. With 5 bases clipped from V and 4 bases from J, the junction kept 6 bases outside the gene matches. The CDR3 runs 15 residues. CDR3 in amino acids: CASSTRTGGSYGYTF. The CDR3 DNA, read in part, is TGTGCCAGCAGTACCCGGACAGGGGGCTCCTATGGC.

There are many counts of this clone. From the germline J gene comes the end of the CDR3, since the read stops 3 residues before it. The chain is built from TRBV19 and TRBJ2-3, with 9 bases identical to TRBD2. The CDR3 runs 14 residues. Germline V gene data show CDR1 as LNHDA and CDR2 as SQIVND (reference sequence). Trimming at V came to 8 bases and at J to 2 bases, leaving 5 bases not matched to a gene. Incomplete CDR3 DNA: TGTGCCAGTCTTAGCGGGGGACCCACAGATACG. It encodes CASLSGGPTDT. From start to end, the CDR3 is CASLSGGPTDTQYF.

This clone was seen ten or more times. The sequenced fragment ends 3 residues before the CDR3 boundary, so the rest is inferred from the germline J gene. The chain recombines TRBV23-1 with TRBJ1-5; D remains unclear. TRBV23-1 has ORF status, its function being uncertain. Trimming left V 0 bases short and J 0 bases short, with 6 bases between. The CDR3 loop spans 15 amino acids. The CDR3 DNA, read in part, is TGCGCCAGCAGTCAATCTTTCGTTAGCAATCAGCCC. It is translated as CASSQSFVSNQP. The whole CDR3 region reads CASSQSFVSNQPQHF.